The clone carrying this T cell receptor (beta chain) occurred a few times. Its antigen is not identified. The data originate from a study of T cells in Graves' hyperthyroidism and ophthalmopathy. General observations from the study: Model output signaled ophthalmopathy a median roughly 6.5 months ahead of onset.

Patients were aged 18 to 65, had disease duration under 2 months, and had newly diagnosed hyperthyroidism. PBMCs were collected from an approximately 9.2 ml volume of fresh peripheral blood. RNA transcripts provided the source from which TCR beta CDR3 regions were amplified. The HTBI set primed first-round TCR CDR3 RT-PCR. TCRdb analysed the multiplex PCR reads with MiXCR anew, one entry per CDR3 protein. The sample contains under 700,000 distinct CDR3 sequences, around 17% of which appear only once. The CDR3 runs to 15 residues. Trimming stripped 2 bases from V and 4 bases from J, with 14 bases between. Germline CDR1 reads MNHEY; CDR2 reads SVGAGI.

The V call is TRBV6-5, the J call TRBJ1-1, with no clear D. Material: blood. This receptor was obtained from a woman between 18 and 30 years old with Graves' hyperthyroidism. The CDR3 here is CASSYARVSRTEAFF. The DNA of the CDR3 is TGTGCCAGCAGTTACGCACGGGTCTCCCGCACTGAAGCTTTCTTT.